These 16 T cell receptor beta chains came from one sample sequenced in a study of sequential checkpoint blockade in melanoma. Treatment of the sample: randomized to nivolumab then ipilimumab (arm A) or the reverse (arm B). Generated by immunoSEQ multiplex PCR, the TCRdb table keeps only in-frame clones and is missing some. The sample contains approximately 15,000 clones, 77% of which appear only once. The input for sequencing was CD8+ T cells sorted from blood (inferred from file names), taken from a patient given nivolumab and ipilimumab in sequence. The receptors stem from a human donor with melanoma.

This clone was recorded once. This chain uses TRBV11-2 with TRBJ2-2, with 11 bases identical to TRBD2. Trimming at V came to 2 bases and at J to 2 bases, leaving 4 bases not matched to a gene. The CDR3 loop spans 17 amino acids. Germline V gene data show CDR1 as SGHAT and CDR2 as FQNNGV. The CDR3 loop reads CASSLSGTSGNTGELFF. In DNA form, the CDR3 reads TGTGCCAGCAGCTTATCGGGGACTAGCGGTAACACCGGGGAGCTGTTTTTT.

The rearrangement joins TRBV7-9 to TRBJ1-6; a weak D match, TRBD1 (6 bases). The length of the CDR3 is 15 residues. Germline V gene data show CDR1 as SEHNR and CDR2 as FQNEAQ (reference sequence). V dropped 4 bases and J dropped 6 bases, with 13 bases sitting between them. As DNA, the CDR3 is TGTGCCAGCAGCTCCTTGGACAGATCTAATTCACCCCTCCACTTT. Translation: CASSSLDRSNSPLHF.

The chain is built from TRBV28 and TRBJ2-2, with a possible D match to TRBD2 (6 bases). With 3 bases removed from V and 2 bases from J, the gap between germline ends came to 7 bases. Looked up from germline, CDR1 is MDHEN and CDR2 is SYDVKM. The CDR3 totals 14 residues. DNA for the CDR3: TGTGCCAGCAGTTTTGCGGGAAACACCGGGGAGCTGTTTTTT. It translates to CASSFAGNTGELFF.

This chain links TRBV7-9 with TRBJ2-3, with 7 bases fitting TRBD2. This CDR3 spans 13 amino acids. Germline CDR1 is SEHNR and CDR2 is FQNEAQ (reference sequence). V gave up 0 bases and J gave up 7 bases; unmatched junction bases: 1. This CDR3 is CASSLAGGNTQYF. CDR3 coding DNA: TGTGCCAGCAGCTTAGCGGGGGGGAATACGCAGTATTTT.

The chain uses TRBV9 and TRBJ2-3, with 8 bases lining up with TRBD1. J gave up 5 bases and V 4 bases, and 9 bases lay outside the gene matches. This CDR3 region has 15 residues. The germline V gene has CDR1 SGDLS and CDR2 YYNGEE. The DNA for the CDR3 is TGTGCCAGCAGCATAGAAGGACAGGGCAAAGATACGCAGTATTTT. Translating it yields CASSIEGQGKDTQYF.

V usage is TRBV27 and J usage is TRBJ2-5; D perhaps matches TRBD1 (5 bases). The J call may be incorrect, as the DNA end agrees better with TRBJ2-7. Germline values: CDR1 MNHEY, CDR2 SMNVEV (reference sequence). This CDR3 contains 18 residues. The CDR3 sequence is CASSSLSFAQGMSYEQYF. The CDR3 DNA is TGTGCCAGCAGTTCCCTTTCCTTCGCGCAGGGAATGTCGTACGAGCAGTACTTC.

The chain uses TRBV10-3 and TRBJ2-7; 8 bases line up with TRBD1. The CDR3 consists of 14 residues. Germline-derived CDR1 and CDR2 are ENHRY and SYGVKD. Unmatched junction bases numbered 3, after V lost 2 bases and J lost 3 bases. CDR3 coding DNA: TGTGCCATCAGTGAGGATGGACAGGGCTACGAGCAGTACTTC. This sequence encodes CAISEDGQGYEQYF.

The V and J genes are TRBV18 and TRBJ2-7; D might be TRBD1 (5 bases). Trimming took 3 bases from V and 3 from J, leaving 6 bases between them. Germline lookup yields CDR1 KGHSH and CDR2 LQKENI. There are 12 residues in the CDR3. CDR3 sequence: CASSPDSYEQYF. The CDR3 nucleotides are TGTGCCAGCTCACCCGACAGCTACGAGCAGTACTTC. The full variable domain, with the rest looked up from reference TRBV18 and TRBJ2-7, is NAGVMQNPRHLVRRRGQEARLRCSPMKGHSHVYWYRQLPEEGLKFMVYLQKENIIDESGMPKERFSAEFPKEGPSILRIQQVVRGDSAAYFCASSPDSYEQYFGPGTRLTVT.

The chain joins TRBV27 to TRBJ1-5; D might be TRBD1 (5 bases). CDR1 is MNHEY and CDR2 is SMNVEV in the germline V gene (reference sequence). V was shortened by 7 bases and J by 6 bases, with 19 bases between the two germline ends. This CDR3 is 15 amino acids long. DNA of the CDR3: TGTGCCAGCACCCTCACGTGGGGGGGTGGTCAGCCCCAGCATTTT. Its protein is CASTLTWGGGQPQHF.

The chain uses TRBV5-1 and TRBJ2-3, with D perhaps TRBD2 (5 bases). CDR1 and CDR2 from the germline V gene are SGHRS and YFSETQ. The CDR3 has 14 residues. V was clipped by 0 bases and J by 6 bases, with 11 bases between them. The CDR3 loop reads CASSLGLLQDTQYF. In nucleotides, the CDR3 is TGCGCCAGCAGCTTGGGACTACTCCAGGATACGCAGTATTTT. The variable domain in full, with the rest retrieved from reference TRBV5-1 and TRBJ2-3, is KAGVTQTPRYLIKTRGQQVTLSCSPISGHRSVSWYQQTPGQGLQFLFEYFSETQRNKGNFPGRFSGRQFSNSRSEMNVSTLELGDSALYLCASSLGLLQDTQYFGPGTRLTVL.

The CDR3 sequence: CASSLVGGTNNSPLHF. The CDR3 DNA reads as TGTGCCAGCAGCTTAGTTGGAGGGACCAATAATTCACCCCTCCACTTT. The chain is built from TRBV13 and TRBJ1-6; possibly TRBD1 for D (5 bases). V lost 1 base and J 5 bases, leaving 12 bases between the germline ends. Germline V gene lookup returns CDR1 PRHDT and CDR2 FYEKMQ (reference sequence). The CDR3 is 16 amino acids. The whole variable domain, filled in from reference TRBV13 and TRBJ1-6, reads AAGVIQSPRHLIKEKRETATLKCYPIPRHDTVYWYQQGPGQDPQFLISFYEKMQSDKGSIPDRFSAQQFSDYHSELNMSSLELGDSALYFCASSLVGGTNNSPLHFGNGTRLTVT.

V usage is TRBV2 and J usage is TRBJ1-3; 7 bases fit TRBD1. Trimming at V came to 3 bases and at J to 7 bases, leaving 9 bases not matched to a gene. This CDR3 is 15 amino acids long. CDR1 and CDR2 (germline): SNHLY, FYNNEI. The CDR3 sequence: CASSDQQGLGNTIYF. CDR3 in DNA: TGTGCCAGCAGTGACCAACAGGGGCTCGGGAACACCATATATTTT.

The rearrangement uses TRBV6-5 and TRBJ1-2; 8 bases fit TRBD1. The germline V gene encodes CDR1 MNHEY and CDR2 SVGAGI. The CDR3 has 12 amino acids. V shed 5 bases and J 9 bases; nucleotides not matched to a gene: 5. This CDR3 reads CASSGDRGSYTF. The CDR3 DNA is TGTGCCAGCAGTGGTGACAGGGGAAGCTACACCTTC.

V gene TRBV6-6 combines with J gene TRBJ2-5, with TRBD2 as a possible D gene (5 bases). Germline V CDR1 and CDR2: MNHNY, SVGAGI (reference sequence). The CDR3 spans 12 residues. Trimming left V 2 bases short and J 11 bases short, with 12 bases between. This chain's CDR3 is CASSYTPWEQYF. In nucleotides, the CDR3 is TGTGCCAGCAGTTACACACCCTGGGAGCAGTACTTC.

This rearrangement joins TRBV10-1 to TRBJ1-1, with D possibly matching TRBD1 (5 bases). CDR1 is WNHNN and CDR2 is SYGVQD in the germline V gene (reference sequence). Trimming took 0 bases from V and 0 from J, leaving 8 bases between them. The CDR3 length is 15 residues. The CDR3 sequence is CASSESVGVNTEAFF. As DNA, the CDR3 is TGCGCCAGCAGTGAGTCGGTAGGGGTGAACACTGAAGCTTTCTTT.

The chain recombines TRBV16 with TRBJ2-1; 8 bases map to TRBD1. After removal of 1 base from V and 6 bases from J, the junction contained 11 bases not matched to a gene. This CDR3 region has 17 residues. Looked up from germline, CDR1 is KGHSY and CDR2 is FQNENV. In nucleotides, the CDR3 is TGTGCCAGCAGCCAATACATCTCCGGACAGGGTGTCAATGAGCAGTTCTTC. Protein product: CASSQYISGQGVNEQFF.